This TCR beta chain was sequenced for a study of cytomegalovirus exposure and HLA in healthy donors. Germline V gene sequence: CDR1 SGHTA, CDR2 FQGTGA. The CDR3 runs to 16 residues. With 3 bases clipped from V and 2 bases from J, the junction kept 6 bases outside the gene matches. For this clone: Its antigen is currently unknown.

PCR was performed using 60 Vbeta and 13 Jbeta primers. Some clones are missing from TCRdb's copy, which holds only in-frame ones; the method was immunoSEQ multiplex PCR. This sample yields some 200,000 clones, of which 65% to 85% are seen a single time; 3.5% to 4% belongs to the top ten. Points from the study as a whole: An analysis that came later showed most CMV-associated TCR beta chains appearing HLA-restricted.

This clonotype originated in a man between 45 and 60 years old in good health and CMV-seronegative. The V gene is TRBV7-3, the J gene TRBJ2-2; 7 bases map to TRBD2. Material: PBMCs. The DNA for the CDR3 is TGTGCCAGCAGCTTGGCCGGGACTATTAACACCGGGGAGCTGTTTTTT. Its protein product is CASSLAGTINTGELFF. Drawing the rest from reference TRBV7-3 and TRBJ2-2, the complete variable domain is GAGVSQTPSNKVTEKGKYVELRCDPISGHTALYWYRQSLGQGPEFLIYFQGTGAADDSGLPNDRFFAVRPEGSVSTLKIQRTERGDSAVYLCASSLAGTINTGELFFGEGSRLTVL.